Presented here are 32 T cell receptor beta chains from one specimen sequenced in a study of T cells after yellow fever vaccination. TCRdb fed the 5' RACE reads into MiXCR, producing one record per CDR3 protein. Here the sample spans under 700,000 distinct CDR3 sequences, roughly a sixth being singletons. This specimen consisted of PBMCs, obtained less than 6 days after the first yellow fever vaccination. The receptors originated from a man aged 18 to 30 who received the YFV17D yellow fever vaccine.

The sample holds a few counts of this clonotype. The rearrangement links TRBV12-3 or TRBV12-4 to TRBJ2-3; possible D gene TRBD1, 5 bases. V gave up 1 base and J gave up 0 bases, with 11 bases separating them. The CDR3 is 16 amino acids. The CDR3 protein is CASSLVRETSTDTQYF. The CDR3 nucleotides read TGTGCCAGCAGTTTAGTCAGGGAAACTAGCACAGATACGCAGTATTTT.

This chain uses TRBV5-1 with TRBJ1-3, with D perhaps TRBD1 (5 bases). The germline CDR1 and CDR2 sequences are SGHRS and YFSETQ. V was trimmed by 2 bases and J by 6 bases, leaving 15 bases between them. The CDR3 is 15 residues long. The CDR3 protein is CASSFGTPQENTIYF. The CDR3 region has the DNA TGCGCCAGCAGCTTTGGGACCCCTCAAGAAAACACCATATATTTT.

The chain links TRBV27 to TRBJ2-3, with 8 bases that match TRBD2. The J segment lost 3 bases and the V segment lost 8 bases, leaving 4 bases of the junction unmatched. The V gene's germline CDR1 is MNHEY and CDR2 SMNVEV (reference sequence). There are 13 residues in the CDR3. The CDR3 spells CASCPGGTDTQYF. The CDR3 DNA follows: TGTGCCAGCTGCCCGGGGGGGACAGATACGCAGTATTTT.

The chain is built from TRBV19 and TRBJ2-2; D may be TRBD1 or TRBD2 (8 bases each). Germline V gene sequence: CDR1 LNHDA, CDR2 SQIVND (reference sequence). This CDR3 is built from 16 residues. With 6 bases removed from V and 6 bases from J, the gap between germline ends came to 20 bases. CDR3 amino acids: CASSRGGQAPAGELFF. CDR3 in DNA: TGTGCCAGTAGCCGGGGGGGACAGGCGCCCGCCGGGGAGCTGTTTTTT. Variable domain in full (rest from reference TRBV19 and TRBJ2-2): DGGITQSPKYLFRKEGQNVTLSCEQNLNHDAMYWYRQDPGQGLRLIYYSQIVNDFQKGDIAEGYSVSREKKESFPLTVTSAQKNPTAFYLCASSRGGQAPAGELFFGEGSRLTVL.

Only a few counts were recorded for this clonotype. The chain is built from TRBV27 and TRBJ1-5, with D possibly TRBD1 on 5 matching bases. The germline gives CDR1 MNHEY, CDR2 SMNVEV (reference sequence). The CDR3 consists of 15 residues. The germline V and J ends were trimmed by 3 bases and 7 bases, with 16 bases remaining between them. The DNA for the CDR3 is TGTGCCAGCAGTTTGGGGCCGAATCCAGGACAGCCCCAGCATTTT. As protein: CASSLGPNPGQPQHF.

V is TRBV9 and J is TRBJ2-1; TRBD2 agrees at 8 bases. Germline assignment: CDR1 SGDLS and CDR2 YYNGEE. V dropped 3 bases and J dropped 0; count of bases not matched to a gene: 2. The CDR3 has 15 amino acids. The CDR3 nucleotides are TGTGCCAGCAGCGCCGGGGGGGCCTCCTACAATGAGCAGTTCTTC. Its translation is CASSAGGASYNEQFF.

The chain couples TRBV3-1 to TRBJ2-5; D might be TRBD1 (5 bases). The germline CDR1 and CDR2 sequences are LGHDT and YNNKEL (reference sequence). The V end lost 0 bases, the J end lost 7 bases, and 15 bases lay between the germline ends. The CDR3 sequence is 15 residues long. As DNA, the CDR3 is TGTGCCAGCAGCCAAGACGGTCAGGGTGTTGGGACCCAGTACTTC. Amino acid sequence: CASSQDGQGVGTQYF.

This clonotype was counted between two and nine times. The rearrangement uses TRBV12-3 or TRBV12-4 and TRBJ2-1, with D perhaps TRBD1 or TRBD2 (6 bases each). V dropped 6 bases and J dropped 6 bases, with 18 bases sitting between them. This CDR3 is 15 amino acids long. For the CDR3, the DNA is TGTGCCAGCAGCCCCTTCGGGGGCCAGGGCAATGAGCAGTTCTTC. It yields the protein CASSPFGGQGNEQFF.

This clonotype has more than one count but fewer than ten. The chain employs TRBV18 and TRBJ1-1; D might be TRBD1 (5 bases). Germline values: CDR1 KGHSH, CDR2 LQKENI. Trimming shortened V by 0 bases and J by 1 base, and 12 bases separated the two germline ends. The CDR3 spans 16 residues. CDR3 sequence (DNA): TGTGCCAGCTCACCACCGGCGCGGACACAGAACACTGAAGCTTTCTTT. The encoded protein is CASSPPARTQNTEAFF.

The chain combines TRBV9 with TRBJ1-1; D is unresolved. The CDR3 runs to 12 residues. Germline-derived CDR1 and CDR2 are SGDLS and YYNGEE. V was trimmed by 1 base and J by 5 bases, leaving 6 bases between them. CDR3 in amino acids: CASSVIGTEAFF. The CDR3 DNA is TGTGCCAGCAGCGTAATAGGGACTGAAGCTTTCTTT.

This clonotype appeared a few times. This chain joins TRBV25-1 and TRBJ1-6; the D is unclear. Trimming stripped 5 bases from V and 0 bases from J, with 14 bases between. This CDR3 region has 17 residues. CDR1 and CDR2 (germline): MGHDK, SYGVNS. CDR3 in DNA: TGTGCCAGCAGTAGAGGCGGAAGAAGCTCCTATAATTCACCCCTCCACTTT. Protein product: CASSRGGRSSYNSPLHF.

The rearrangement joins TRBV10-3 to TRBJ2-1; 7 bases agree with TRBD1. V shed 3 bases and J 1 base; nucleotides not matched to a gene: 9. The CDR3 has 17 amino acids. Germline CDR1 ENHRY, CDR2 SYGVKD. The CDR3 nucleotides read TGTGCCATCAGTGACCCTACGACAGGGCGATCCTACAATGAGCAGTTCTTC. Translating it yields CAISDPTTGRSYNEQFF.

This clonotype turned up a few times. The V call is TRBV10-3, the J call TRBJ2-5; a weak D match, TRBD1 (7 bases). Germline-derived CDR1 and CDR2 are ENHRY and SYGVKD. The CDR3 extends over 16 amino acids. Between the trimmed V and J ends, which lost 6 bases and 2 bases, there was a span of 19 bases. The CDR3 spells CAIRGGEGAYQETQYF. In DNA, the CDR3 is TGTGCCATCAGGGGGGGCGAGGGGGCATATCAAGAGACCCAGTACTTC.

The V call is TRBV4-1, the J call TRBJ2-1, with D perhaps TRBD1 (6 bases). CDR1 is MGHRA, CDR2 YSYEKL, per germline. V gave up 5 bases and J gave up 0 bases, with 17 bases separating them. This CDR3 comprises 17 residues. The CDR3 DNA reads TGCGCCAGCAGCGAGGGGGTAGGGGCCAGCTCCTACAATGAGCAGTTCTTC. This gives the protein CASSEGVGASSYNEQFF.

This clonotype was observed a handful of times. The gene calls are TRBV7-9 and TRBJ1-2; no reliable D call. CDR1 and CDR2 (germline): SEHNR, FQNEAQ (reference sequence). CDR3 length: 13 residues. Trimming removed 5 bases at V and 5 bases at J, with 12 bases between. The CDR3 nucleotides are TGTGCCAGCAGCCCTGATCGGAGATATGGCTACACCTTC. It encodes CASSPDRRYGYTF.

The chain carries TRBV5-1 and TRBJ2-7, with TRBD1 as a possible D gene (6 bases). Germline CDR1 is SGHRS and CDR2 is YFSETQ. The CDR3 is 15 amino acids. Trimming removed 0 bases from V and 1 base from J, with 11 bases in between. CDR3 in amino acids: CASSLDPTGSYEQYF. For the CDR3, the DNA is TGCGCCAGCAGCTTGGACCCAACAGGGTCCTACGAGCAGTACTTC.

The chain uses TRBV11-2 and TRBJ1-5; D is possibly TRBD1 (5 bases). Looked up from germline, CDR1 is SGHAT and CDR2 is FQNNGV. This CDR3 contains 16 residues. Trimming removed 4 bases at V and 4 bases at J, with 17 bases between. The DNA for the CDR3 is TGTGCCAGCAGCTCCTCTTCCGGGACGGCGAATCAGCCCCAGCATTTT. Protein product: CASSSSSGTANQPQHF.

The gene calls are TRBV5-1 and TRBJ2-2, with D possibly matching TRBD2 (5 bases). Germline loops: CDR1 SGHRS, CDR2 YFSETQ. The CDR3 consists of 16 residues. Trimming stripped 2 bases from V and 0 bases from J, with 11 bases between. The CDR3 region has the DNA TGCGCCAGCAGCTTTTTAGCGAGCCCGAACACCGGGGAGCTGTTTTTT. This codes for CASSFLASPNTGELFF.

The genes are TRBV29-1 and TRBJ2-3, with a possible D match to TRBD2 (6 bases). Trimming left V 4 bases short and J 8 bases short, with 13 bases between. CDR3 length: 12 residues. CDR1 SQVTM and CDR2 ANQGSEA come from the germline V gene. The CDR3 region is CSVVASAGTQYF. The CDR3 coding sequence is TGCAGCGTTGTAGCTAGCGCTGGTACGCAGTATTTT.

This clonotype was seen a few times. The chain uses TRBV10-3 and TRBJ2-5, with D perhaps matching TRBD1 (6 bases). CDR1 is ENHRY, CDR2 SYGVKD, per germline. Trimming shortened V by 6 bases and J by 1 base, and 12 bases separated the two germline ends. The CDR3 is 14 amino acids. In nucleotides, the CDR3 is TGTGCCATCAGCCCAGGGGCAATCCAAGAGACCCAGTACTTC. Translated, it gives CAISPGAIQETQYF.

The genes are TRBV11-1 and TRBJ2-7; D may be TRBD2 (6 bases). The V gene's germline CDR1 is SGHAT and CDR2 FQDESV (reference sequence). Trimming shortened V by 6 bases and J by 4 bases, and 16 bases separated the two germline ends. The CDR3 contains 14 residues. CDR3 amino acids: CASSYGGSVYEQYF. In DNA form, the CDR3 reads TGTGCCAGCAGTTACGGGGGTTCCGTTTACGAGCAGTACTTC.

V usage is TRBV11-2 and J usage is TRBJ1-1; D not resolved. The germline V gene has CDR1 SGHAT and CDR2 FQNNGV. Trimming took off 5 bases at V and 4 bases at J, with 8 bases between the two ends. The CDR3 runs 12 residues. The CDR3 spells CASSGVGTEAFF. As DNA, the CDR3 is TGTGCCAGCAGCGGGGTCGGCACTGAAGCTTTCTTT.

This rearrangement joins TRBV29-1 to TRBJ1-1; the D is unclear. Germline V gene lookup returns CDR1 SQVTM and CDR2 ANQGSEA. The CDR3 runs 12 residues. V lost 3 bases to trimming and J lost 0 bases, with 5 bases between them. The CDR3 bases are TGCAGCGTTGAGAAGTTGAACACTGAAGCTTTCTTT. Translated, it gives CSVEKLNTEAFF.

The chain employs TRBV7-2 and TRBJ1-6; D is ambiguous. Germline V gene sequence: CDR1 SGHTA, CDR2 FQGNSA. Trimming removed 2 bases from V and 14 bases from J, with 16 bases in between. This CDR3 contains 14 residues. The CDR3 bases are TGTGCCAGCAGCTTACTGGGCCCGGGGTCGGCCCTCCACTTT. Translating it yields CASSLLGPGSALHF.

CDR3 nucleotide sequence: TGTGCCAGCAGCGACTCTCACAGGGGTAGCAATCAGCCCCAGCATTTT. It codes for CASSDSHRGSNQPQHF. The rearrangement joins TRBV14 to TRBJ1-5; the match to TRBD1 covers 7 bases. Germline CDR1 reads SGHDN; CDR2 reads FVKESK. CDR3 length: 16 residues. The V gene end was trimmed by 5 bases and the J gene end by 0 bases; junction bases not matched to a gene: 7.

The chain links TRBV20-1 to TRBJ1-5; D gene ambiguous. Per the germline V gene, CDR1 is DFQATT and CDR2 is SNEGSKA (reference sequence). V was clipped by 3 bases and J by 9 bases, with 15 bases between them. This CDR3 has 13 amino acids. The CDR3 is CSARRAGFVPQHF. The DNA of the CDR3 is TGCAGTGCTAGGAGGGCGGGATTTGTGCCCCAGCATTTT.

This clonotype was detected a few times. V usage is TRBV3-1 and J usage is TRBJ1-4; 7 bases are a match to TRBD1. Trimming took 4 bases from V and 11 from J; bases not matched to a gene: 7. The CDR3 covers 13 residues. CDR1 and CDR2 (germline): LGHDT, YNNKEL (reference sequence). CDR3 bases: TGTGCCAGCAGCCGGATGACAGGGAGGAAACTGTTTTTT. Translating it yields CASSRMTGRKLFF.

The table lists this clonotype with a few counts. The CDR3 bases are TGCAGCGTTGAAGCGGGACTAGCGGGGGGTTCCTACAATGAGCAGTTCTTC. Amino acid sequence: CSVEAGLAGGSYNEQFF. The rearrangement links TRBV29-1 to TRBJ2-1; 15 bases map to TRBD2. The CDR3 totals 17 residues. Per germline, CDR1 SQVTM and CDR2 ANQGSEA. Germline trimming cut 1 base from V and 1 base from J; bases unmatched to any gene: 2.

The gene calls are TRBV6-1 and TRBJ2-6; no definite D call. The germline V gene encodes CDR1 MNHNS and CDR2 SASEGT. Trimming removed 8 bases at V and 0 bases at J, with 5 bases between. The CDR3 length is 13 residues. CDR3 bases: TGTGCCAGCGTCCTCTCTGGGGCCAACGTCCTGACTTTC. Protein sequence: CASVLSGANVLTF.

The genes are TRBV7-9 and TRBJ1-4; TRBD1 matches at 8 bases. J was trimmed by 8 bases and V by 5 bases; bases with no gene match: 7. There are 14 residues in the CDR3. Germline V lookup: CDR1 SEHNR, CDR2 FQNEAQ (reference sequence). CDR3 sequence reads: CASSPGQEREKLFF. For the CDR3, the DNA is TGTGCCAGCAGCCCGGGACAGGAGAGGGAAAAACTGTTTTTT.

The chain is built from TRBV9 and TRBJ2-5; TRBD2 aligns across 8 bases. The CDR3 has 14 residues. Germline-derived CDR1 and CDR2 are SGDLS and YYNGEE. Germline trimming cut 3 bases from V and 4 bases from J; bases unmatched to any gene: 5. The CDR3 region is CASSARGGAETQYF. Here the CDR3 DNA reads TGTGCCAGCAGCGCCCGGGGGGGGGCAGAGACCCAGTACTTC.

The chain has TRBV4-1 and TRBJ1-2; 9 bases are shared with TRBD1. The CDR3 is 16 residues long. Per the germline V gene, CDR1 is MGHRA and CDR2 is YSYEKL. The V gene end was trimmed by 1 base and the J gene end by 8 bases; junction bases not matched to a gene: 11. CDR3 nucleotides: TGCGCCAGCAGCCAAGGACGGGGACAGGGCCTTGGGGGCTACACCTTC. Its translation is CASSQGRGQGLGGYTF.